The T cell receptor (beta chain) described here comes from a study of blood T cell repertoires in COVID-19 (TCRdb year 2020). For context, the study as a whole: Collaborator samples came from the United States, Italy and Spain and covered acute and convalescent phases of COVID-19. The prospective study material was composed of cDNA or gDNA derived from T cells, B-cell-depleted T cells, or PBMCs. The repertoires were released in a freely available public database intended as a resource for research on the immune response to SARS-CoV-2. Samples were obtained from the ongoing ImmuneRACE study (first 160 participants) and from 1,200 or so subjects provided by 6 global collaborators. Nearly every sample came with metadata listing a de-identified subject ID, COVID-19 status, age in years and sex. HLA class I and class II types, where available, came from metadata supplied by the sample provider rather than from assay-based typing. Deeply sampled blood TCRbeta repertoires from subjects exposed to, actively infected with, or recovered from COVID-19 were included in the dataset.

TCRbeta CDR3 regions were amplified from genomic DNA by means of the immunoSEQ Assay, a bias-controlled multiplex PCR. The authors' analysis ran thus. The number of nucleated cells in each sample was estimated by amplification of reference gene primers within the assay. Sequence reads were collapsed and filtered to measure the absolute abundance of every unique TCRbeta CDR3 rearrangement. For each sample, productive Simpson clonality was calculated by taking the square root of Simpson's diversity index across productive rearrangements. This is the immuneACCESS table as TCRdb keeps it, with only in-frame sequences that have V and J called. A part of the clones is gone; compared with another copy, unresolved V genes explain less than half, and the rest is unexplained. That table supplies the V and J calls and clone size; D and trimming were determined from the DNA. For this sample the table gives approximately 110,000 clones, of which more than 80% were detected only once. The ten top clones hold around 3% of the sample.

One collaborating source in Seattle enrolled patients while the patients were actively infected and followed the patients over time throughout the course of disease. The collaborating institutions used their own protocols to collect whole blood in K2EDTA tubes. For TCRbeta analysis, collaborators shipped samples as frozen whole blood, isolated PBMCs, or DNA extracted from either of those sample types. The study at large found these results: How much clinical and demographic metadata was included differed by source and by participant, and the metadata was provided uncurated.

A note on this clone: Its binding antigen is unknown. The record has no base qualities; no much larger clone is one base away.

This TCR derives from a woman aged 80 or over with COVID-19, enrolled during active disease. Sequenced sample: peripheral blood.

The nucleotide sequence reads TGCGCCAGCAGCGAAGGACAGGGAGTGCACGAGCAGTACTTC. The translation is CASSEGQGVHEQYF. Rearrangement joined TRBV5-1 to TRBJ2-7; 8 bases in the junction line up with TRBD1. According to the germline V gene, CDR1 reads SGHRS and CDR2 reads YFSETQ. The CDR3 holds 14 amino acids from the cysteine to the phenylalanine. Only the CDR3 region is kept as DNA, spanning 42 bases read in frame from base 1. V is pruned by 4 bases and J by 5 bases, leaving 8 bases of the junction without a gene match.